The 23 T cell receptor beta chains listed next were all sequenced from one sample in a study of blood T cell repertoires in COVID-19. Here immunoSEQ multiplex PCR was the method, and the copy in TCRdb shows in-frame clones only, minus some. The sample lists tens of thousands of clones, more than 80% seen once, with 3.5% to 4% in the top ten. The sequenced sample consisted of PBMCs or T cells enriched from blood (not recorded which). The receptors originated from a woman aged 40 to 50 with acute COVID-19.

CDR3 nucleotide sequence: TGCGCCAGCAGCCCCTCCGGGGGACAGGGGATCAATGAGCAGTTCTTC. It yields the protein CASSPSGGQGINEQFF. The rearrangement joins TRBV5-1 to TRBJ2-1; 10 bases map to TRBD1. V lost 4 bases to trimming and J lost 6 bases; unmatched junction nucleotides: 10. The CDR3 sequence is 16 residues long. Germline V CDR1 and CDR2: SGHRS, YFSETQ.

V usage is TRBV19 and J usage is TRBJ2-7, with D perhaps TRBD2 (5 bases). This CDR3 has 16 residues. V was trimmed by 3 bases and J by 3 bases, leaving 18 bases between them. CDR1 is LNHDA and CDR2 is SQIVND in the germline V gene (reference sequence). CDR3 in amino acids: CASSMGARGRFYEQYF. CDR3 coding DNA: TGTGCCAGTAGTATGGGAGCGAGAGGGCGTTTCTACGAGCAGTACTTC. Full variable domain (outside the CDR3, taken from reference TRBV19 and TRBJ2-7): DGGITQSPKYLFRKEGQNVTLSCEQNLNHDAMYWYRQDPGQGLRLIYYSQIVNDFQKGDIAEGYSVSREKKESFPLTVTSAQKNPTAFYLCASSMGARGRFYEQYFGPGTRLTVT.

The CDR3 is CSVEDSAYEQYF. Here the CDR3 DNA reads TGCAGCGTTGAGGACTCCGCCTACGAGCAGTACTTC. The gene calls are TRBV29-1 and TRBJ2-7, with a tentative D call TRBD2 (5 bases). Per germline, CDR1 SQVTM and CDR2 ANQGSEA. V was clipped by 3 bases and J by 2 bases, with 8 bases between them. The length of the CDR3 is 12 residues.

V usage is TRBV5-1 and J usage is TRBJ2-1; 9 bases agree with TRBD2. CDR3 length equals 15 residues. V trimming: 0 bases; J trimming: 4 bases; junction bases outside the gene matches: 2. Germline V gene lookup returns CDR1 SGHRS and CDR2 YFSETQ. CDR3 residues: CASSLVAGDYNEQFF. The CDR3, as DNA: TGCGCCAGCAGCTTGGTAGCGGGGGATTACAATGAGCAGTTCTTC.

The chain combines TRBV28 with TRBJ1-1, with D perhaps TRBD1 (5 bases). CDR3 length: 16 amino acids. Trimming removed 3 bases at V and 1 base at J, with 15 bases between. Germline CDR1 MDHEN, CDR2 SYDVKM. CDR3 DNA: TGTGCCAGCAGTTTTTTACCTAGGGGAGGGAACACTGAAGCTTTCTTT. This translates into CASSFLPRGGNTEAFF.

The chain has TRBV7-2 and TRBJ2-1; D perhaps matches TRBD1 (6 bases). V lost 5 bases and J 11 bases, leaving 16 bases between the germline ends. The CDR3 loop spans 13 amino acids. Germline CDR1 reads SGHTA; CDR2 reads FQGNSA. CDR3 nucleotides: TGTGCCAGCAGCGGCATACAGGGTTCGAAGCAGTTCTTC. This codes for CASSGIQGSKQFF.

J is TRBJ2-7 and V is TRBV6-5; TRBD2 matches 7 bases. With V trimmed by 7 bases and J by 4 bases, 1 base remained unmatched. The CDR3 has 11 residues. The V gene's germline CDR1 is MNHEY and CDR2 SVGAGI. Written as DNA, the CDR3 is TGTGCCAGCACGGGAGGATACGAGCAGTACGTC. Translation gives CASTGGYEQYV.

The chain combines TRBV19 with TRBJ1-1, with 7 bases matching TRBD1. Germline V gene lookup returns CDR1 LNHDA and CDR2 SQIVND (reference sequence). The CDR3 sequence is 14 residues long. The ends lost 3 bases at V and 4 bases at J; junction bases unmatched: 5. The CDR3 coding sequence is TGTGCCAGTAGTATCACAGGGGCGGGCACTGAAGCTTTCTTT. Residues: CASSITGAGTEAFF.

The chain recombines TRBV2 with TRBJ1-5; possibly TRBD1 for D (5 bases). V lost 2 bases and J lost 7, with 12 bases in between. The V gene's germline CDR1 is SNHLY and CDR2 FYNNEI. The CDR3 is 14 residues long. As DNA, the CDR3 is TGTGCCAGCAGTGAACAGGGCTCAGACCAGCCCCAGCATTTT. Protein sequence: CASSEQGSDQPQHF.

The rearrangement uses TRBV7-9 and TRBJ2-7; 9 positions agree with TRBD2. The CDR3 extends over 14 amino acids. Germline CDR1 and CDR2: SEHNR and FQNEAQ (reference sequence). V gave up 5 bases and J gave up 2 bases; unmatched junction bases: 4. The CDR3 DNA follows: TGTGCCAGCAGCCGGGGACTAGCCACCTACGAGCAGTACTTC. Translation gives CASSRGLATYEQYF.

CDR3 region: CASSPSGSGEKLFF. The DNA of the CDR3 is TGTGCCAGCTCACCCTCGGGGAGCGGGGAAAAACTGTTTTTT. The rearrangement uses TRBV18 and TRBJ1-4; D unclear. The CDR3 consists of 14 residues. V lost 3 bases, J lost 8 bases, and 13 bases lay in between. The germline CDR1 and CDR2 sequences are KGHSH and LQKENI.

The chain recombines TRBV28 with TRBJ2-7; weak D call: TRBD2 (6 bases). Germline lookup yields CDR1 MDHEN and CDR2 SYDVKM. The CDR3 extends over 15 amino acids. Between the trimmed V and J ends, which lost 3 bases and 1 base, there was a span of 13 bases. In DNA, the CDR3 is TGTGCCAGCAGTTTTATCGGGAGAGAATCCTACGAGCAGTACTTC. Protein sequence: CASSFIGRESYEQYF.

The V gene is TRBV19, the J gene TRBJ2-7, with D perhaps TRBD2 (6 bases). Trimming pared 11 bases from V and 6 bases from J, leaving 14 bases between. This CDR3 has 11 residues. Per the germline V gene, CDR1 is LNHDA and CDR2 is SQIVND (reference sequence). In nucleotides, the CDR3 is TGTGCCGCCGGGGGAGGTGGCGAGCAGTACGTC. Its translation: CAAGGGGEQYV.

The rearrangement uses TRBV18 and TRBJ2-3; the D gene is possibly TRBD1 (6 bases). Germline CDR1 and CDR2: KGHSH and LQKENI. The V end was cut by 0 bases, the J end by 0 bases, with 10 bases between. The CDR3 covers 16 residues. The CDR3 here is CASSPPDSPSTDTQYF. The DNA of the CDR3 is TGTGCCAGCTCACCACCGGACAGCCCTAGCACAGATACGCAGTATTTT. Filled out from reference TRBV18 and TRBJ2-3, the complete variable domain reads NAGVMQNPRHLVRRRGQEARLRCSPMKGHSHVYWYRQLPEEGLKFMVYLQKENIIDESGMPKERFSAEFPKEGPSILRIQQVVRGDSAAYFCASSPPDSPSTDTQYFGPGTRLTVL.

V and J are TRBV7-9 and TRBJ2-7, with D possibly being TRBD2 (6 bases). Trimming stripped 5 bases from V and 2 bases from J, with 13 bases between. CDR3 length: 14 amino acids. Germline-derived CDR1 and CDR2 are SEHNR and FQNEAQ (reference sequence). CDR3 bases: TGTGCCAGCAGCGGCGGGGACCGAGCCTACGAGCAGTACTTC. Its translation: CASSGGDRAYEQYF.

This clone was seen only a few times. The gene calls are TRBV7-9 and TRBJ1-2; no clear D. Germline V gene data show CDR1 as SEHNR and CDR2 as FQNEAQ (reference sequence). Trimming took off 5 bases at V and 12 bases at J, with 13 bases between the two ends. The CDR3 contains 11 residues. The CDR3 nucleotides are TGTGCCAGCAGCCATACCGACAAAAACACCTTC. It is translated as CASSHTDKNTF. Together with reference TRBV7-9 and TRBJ1-2, the CDR3 gives the full variable domain: DTGVSQNPRHKITKRGQNVTFRCDPISEHNRLYWYRQTLGQGPEFLTYFQNEAQLEKSRLLSDRFSAERPKGSFSTLEIQRTEQGDSAMYLCASSHTDKNTFGSGTRLTVV.

The chain links TRBV19 to TRBJ1-3, with TRBD1 matching over 7 bases. Looked up from germline, CDR1 is LNHDA and CDR2 is SQIVND (reference sequence). V lost 4 bases to trimming and J lost 4 bases; unmatched junction nucleotides: 10. The CDR3 contains 16 residues. This CDR3 reads CASSTLDRRAGNTIYF. The DNA of the CDR3 is TGTGCCAGTAGTACCCTGGACAGGAGGGCCGGAAACACCATATATTTT.

The V and J genes are TRBV10-3 and TRBJ2-3, with TRBD2 identical over 11 bases. Germline V lookup: CDR1 ENHRY, CDR2 SYGVKD. The junction had 8 bases not matched to a gene; V was cut back by 3 bases and J by 6 bases. The CDR3 runs to 16 residues. The CDR3 is CAISDPTSGMADTQYF. CDR3 in DNA: TGTGCCATCAGTGACCCGACTAGCGGGATGGCGGATACGCAGTATTTT.

J is TRBJ2-1 and V is TRBV28, with 10 bases matching TRBD2. Trimming removed 6 bases from V and 7 bases from J; junction bases left unmatched: 9. The CDR3 loop spans 15 amino acids. CDR1 and CDR2 from the germline V gene are MDHEN and SYDVKM. CDR3 residues: CASRAGGPSLNEQFF. The CDR3 DNA sequence: TGTGCCAGCAGAGCGGGAGGGCCTAGTCTGAATGAGCAGTTCTTC. Looking up the rest from reference TRBV28 and TRBJ2-1 gives the full variable domain: DVKVTQSSRYLVKRTGEKVFLECVQDMDHENMFWYRQDPGLGLRLIYFSYDVKMKEKGDIPEGYSVSREKKERFSLILESASTNQTSMYLCASRAGGPSLNEQFFGPGTRLTVL.

The J gene is TRBJ2-5, the V gene TRBV12-5; 9 nucleotides agree with TRBD1. V trimming: 1 base; J trimming: 3 bases; junction bases outside the gene matches: 0. The CDR3 covers 14 residues. The germline V gene encodes CDR1 LGHNT and CDR2 FRNRAP. The CDR3 nucleotides read TGTGCTAGTGGTTTGGGACAGGGGGAAGAGACCCAGTACTTC. It is translated as CASGLGQGEETQYF.

The rearrangement uses TRBV6-5 and TRBJ2-5; maybe TRBD1 (6 bases). The CDR3 consists of 14 residues. Germline CDR1 reads MNHEY; CDR2 reads SVGAGI. Trimming pared 8 bases from V and 2 bases from J, leaving 15 bases between. CDR3 residues: CASSKWGRQETQYF. The CDR3, as DNA: TGTGCCAGCTCAAAGTGGGGGCGTCAAGAGACCCAGTACTTC.

This clone has just one count. This chain links TRBV27 with TRBJ2-5, with D perhaps TRBD2 (6 bases). With 3 bases removed from V and 7 bases from J, the gap between germline ends came to 12 bases. The CDR3 runs to 13 residues. Germline V gene sequence: CDR1 MNHEY, CDR2 SMNVEV (reference sequence). CDR3 in DNA: TGTGCCAGCAGTTTGGGGGTGGGGGGGACCCAGTACTTC. Its protein product is CASSLGVGGTQYF.

The genes are TRBV3-1 (or the pseudogene TRBV3-2) and TRBJ2-1, with D possibly matching TRBD1 (5 bases). The length of the CDR3 is 15 residues. Germline CDR1 is LGHDT and CDR2 is YNNKEL (reference sequence). Trimming left V 4 bases short and J 1 base short, with 11 bases between. The CDR3 bases are TGTGCCAGCAGCCTAGGGGCTAGTTCCTACAATGAGCAGTTCTTC. It specifies CASSLGASSYNEQFF.